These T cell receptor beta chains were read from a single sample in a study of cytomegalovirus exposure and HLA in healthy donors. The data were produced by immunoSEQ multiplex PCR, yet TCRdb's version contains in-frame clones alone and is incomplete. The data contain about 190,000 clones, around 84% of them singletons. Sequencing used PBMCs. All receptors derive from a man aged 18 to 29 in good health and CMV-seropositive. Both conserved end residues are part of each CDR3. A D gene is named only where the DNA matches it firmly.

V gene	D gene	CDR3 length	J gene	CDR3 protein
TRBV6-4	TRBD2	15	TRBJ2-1	CASSDSTSGYNEQFF
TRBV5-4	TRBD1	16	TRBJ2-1	CASSRVRGQIDNEQFF
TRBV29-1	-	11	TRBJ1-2	CSVEDQYGYTF
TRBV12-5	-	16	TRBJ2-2	CASGSFRVGRTGELFF
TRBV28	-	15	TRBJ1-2	CASSATGNFPYGYTF
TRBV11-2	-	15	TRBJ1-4	CASSLGSTTGEKLFF
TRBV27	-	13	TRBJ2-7	CASSKGVPYEQYF
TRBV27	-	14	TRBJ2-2	CASRPLGGPGELFF
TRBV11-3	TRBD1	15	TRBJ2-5	CASSSGTGDQETQYF
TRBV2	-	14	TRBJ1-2	CASSVGGWDYGYTF
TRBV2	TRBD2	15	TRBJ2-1	CASSVGSGRDNEQFF
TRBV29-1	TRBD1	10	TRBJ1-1	CSGGTGEAFF
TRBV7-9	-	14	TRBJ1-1	CASSLRGADSEAFF
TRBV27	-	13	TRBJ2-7	CASSLDLTYEQYF
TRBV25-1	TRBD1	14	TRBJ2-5	CASSLRQGVETQYF
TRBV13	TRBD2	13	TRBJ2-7	CASSGGLDDEQYF
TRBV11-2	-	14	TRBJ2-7	CASSSRGTSYEQYF
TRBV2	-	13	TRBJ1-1	CASSPRGSTEAFF
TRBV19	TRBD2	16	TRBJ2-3	CASSMRLAGVKDTQYF
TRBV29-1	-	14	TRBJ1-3	CSVSKAGSGNTIYF
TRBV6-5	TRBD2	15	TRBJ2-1	CASSPGLAGVNEQFF
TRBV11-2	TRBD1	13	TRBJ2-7	CASNRDRGYEQYF
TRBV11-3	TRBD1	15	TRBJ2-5	CASSLRGGPRGTQYF
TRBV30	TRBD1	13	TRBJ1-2	CAFSGGTGYGYTF
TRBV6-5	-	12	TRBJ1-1	CASLQGNTEAFF
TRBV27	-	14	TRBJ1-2	CASSPSAAGYGYTF
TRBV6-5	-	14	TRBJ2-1	CASSYGGRYNEQFF
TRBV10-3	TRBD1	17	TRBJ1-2	CAISESNWWDSSYGYTF
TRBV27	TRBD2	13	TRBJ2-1	CASGGSGRNEQFF
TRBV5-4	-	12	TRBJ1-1	CASARGYSEAFF
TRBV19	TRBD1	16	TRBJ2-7	CASSIAPGQGNYEQYF
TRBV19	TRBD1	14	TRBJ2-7	CASSSRQGDNEQYF
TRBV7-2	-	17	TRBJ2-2	CASSTRTGSGNTGELFF
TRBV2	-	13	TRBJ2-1	CASKRDSGNEQFF
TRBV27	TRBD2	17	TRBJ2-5	CASSLSRTSGRVETQYF
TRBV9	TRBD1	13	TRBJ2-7	CASSAGQAFEQYF
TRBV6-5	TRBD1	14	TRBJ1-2	CASSYSDRVYGYTF
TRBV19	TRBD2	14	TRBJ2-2	CASSIAGGTGELFF
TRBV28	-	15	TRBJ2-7	CASSSWGRYQDEQYF
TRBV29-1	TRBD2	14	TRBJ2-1	CSGVAGGPNDEQFF
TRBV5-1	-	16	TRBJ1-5	CASSAFMDRINQPQHF
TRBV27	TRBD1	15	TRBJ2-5	CASSATGYEKETQYF
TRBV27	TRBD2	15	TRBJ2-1	CASSSTGTSVNEQFF
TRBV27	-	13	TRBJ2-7	CASSLFLGGEQYF
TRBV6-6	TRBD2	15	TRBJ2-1	CAGAPSGSLINEQFF
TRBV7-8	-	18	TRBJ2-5	CASSLGRSGQGTRETQYF
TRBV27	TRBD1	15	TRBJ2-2	CASRRTGVRTGELFF
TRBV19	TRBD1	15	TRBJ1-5	CASSPGQGLNQPQHF
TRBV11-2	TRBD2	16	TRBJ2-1	CASSGSGLADYNEQFF
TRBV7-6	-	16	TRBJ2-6	CASSSLGVSGANVLTF
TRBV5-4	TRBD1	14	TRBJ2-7	CASSKGQGRHEQYF
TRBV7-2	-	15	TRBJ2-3	CASRKGRPAQDTQYF
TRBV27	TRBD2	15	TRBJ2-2	CASSLGGRGSGELFF
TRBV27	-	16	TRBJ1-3	CASSLSGAFSGNTIYF
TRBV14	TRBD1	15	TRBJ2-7	CASSHGGQGVYEQYF
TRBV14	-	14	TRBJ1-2	CASSQGARDYGYTF
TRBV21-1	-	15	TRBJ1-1	CASSNGGTVNTEAFF